The 29 T cell receptor beta chains given below trace back to one sample, sequenced in a study of neurological immune-mediated disorders. Each CDR3 protein is one row after TCRdb ran MiXCR on the 5' RACE reads. Here the sample spans 50,000 to 60,000 distinct CDR3 sequences, under 4.5% being singletons. Source material: CD4+ T cells from blood. The receptors stem from a woman in her thirties or forties with multiple sclerosis.

This clonotype was recorded many times. The genes are TRBV4-1 and TRBJ1-2; the D is unclear. Trimming took 1 base from V and 4 from J, leaving 10 bases between them. In germline, CDR1 is MGHRA, CDR2 YSYEKL. CDR3 size: 14 residues. Here the CDR3 reads CASSQGLRFYGYTF. CDR3 DNA: TGCGCCAGCAGCCAAGGATTACGGTTCTATGGCTACACCTTC.

There are many counts of this clonotype. The chain uses TRBV18 and TRBJ1-4, with D unclear. CDR1 is KGHSH, CDR2 LQKENI, per germline. The CDR3 sequence is 14 residues long. Trimming stripped 2 bases from V and 5 bases from J, with 9 bases between. The DNA of the CDR3 is TGTGCCAGCTCACCATGGCCGGCCAATGAAAAACTGTTTTTT. Its translation is CASSPWPANEKLFF. Based on the CDR3 plus reference TRBV18 and TRBJ1-4, the full variable domain is NAGVMQNPRHLVRRRGQEARLRCSPMKGHSHVYWYRQLPEEGLKFMVYLQKENIIDESGMPKERFSAEFPKEGPSILRIQQVVRGDSAAYFCASSPWPANEKLFFGSGTQLSVL.

This clonotype occurred many times. The V gene is TRBV20-1, the J gene TRBJ1-3; perhaps TRBD1 as D (5 bases). Between the trimmed V and J ends, which lost 5 bases and 2 bases, there was a span of 13 bases. The germline CDR1 and CDR2 sequences are DFQATT and SNEGSKA (reference sequence). The CDR3 sequence is 14 residues long. The CDR3 region is CSALSWGAGNTIYF. The CDR3 coding sequence is TGCAGTGCTCTATCGTGGGGGGCTGGAAACACCATATATTTT.

This clonotype was recorded at least ten times. V is TRBV5-1 and J is TRBJ2-7; D might be TRBD2 (5 bases). Per the germline V gene, CDR1 is SGHRS and CDR2 is YFSETQ. There are 13 residues in the CDR3. V lost 1 base and J lost 7, with 12 bases in between. The CDR3 nucleotides are TGCGCCAGCAGCTTGATGTCACTAGAGGAGCAGTACTTC. As protein: CASSLMSLEEQYF.

This clonotype was recorded many times. This chain links TRBV7-2 with TRBJ1-3; 9 bases map to TRBD1. Germline V gene data show CDR1 as SGHTA and CDR2 as FQGNSA. V lost 4 bases and J lost 7; bases outside the gene matches: 5. The CDR3 sequence is 14 residues long. The CDR3 sequence is CASSSGTGRNTIYF. CDR3 sequence (DNA): TGTGCCAGCAGCTCCGGGACAGGGAGGAACACCATATATTTT.

This clonotype was detected ten times or more. This chain connects TRBV4-2 to TRBJ1-2, with no clear D. This CDR3 is built from 15 residues. The germline CDR1 and CDR2 sequences are LGHNA and YNFKEQ. Trimming took off 1 base at V and 2 bases at J, with 11 bases between the two ends. CDR3 loop: CASSQVFSQNYGYTF. The CDR3 coding sequence is TGTGCCAGCAGCCAAGTCTTCTCGCAAAACTATGGCTACACCTTC.

This clonotype appeared many times. The V call is TRBV6-5, the J call TRBJ2-7; D is perhaps TRBD1 or TRBD2 (5 bases each). The CDR3 has 15 residues. CDR1 is MNHEY and CDR2 is SVGAGI in the germline V gene. V was trimmed by 4 bases and J by 3 bases, leaving 16 bases between them. Written as DNA, the CDR3 is TGTGCCAGCAGTTCCCGACGGCTTGGGGGCTACGAGCAGTACTTC. Translating gives CASSSRRLGGYEQYF.

This clonotype was recorded at least ten times. CDR3 residues: CASSFEDGSQSDTQYF. The CDR3, as DNA: TGCGCCAGCAGCTTCGAAGACGGATCACAATCAGATACGCAGTATTTT. The chain joins TRBV5-1 to TRBJ2-3, with D unclear. The CDR3 sequence is 16 residues long. Germline V lookup: CDR1 SGHRS, CDR2 YFSETQ. Trimming took off 2 bases at V and 4 bases at J, with 17 bases between the two ends. The variable domain in full, with the rest retrieved from reference TRBV5-1 and TRBJ2-3, is KAGVTQTPRYLIKTRGQQVTLSCSPISGHRSVSWYQQTPGQGLQFLFEYFSETQRNKGNFPGRFSGRQFSNSRSEMNVSTLELGDSALYLCASSFEDGSQSDTQYFGPGTRLTVL.

This clonotype appeared many times. The chain links TRBV5-1 to TRBJ2-2, with 8 bases identical to TRBD1. Trimming at V came to 2 bases and at J to 2 bases, leaving 5 bases not matched to a gene. CDR3 length: 16 residues. Germline V CDR1 and CDR2: SGHRS, YFSETQ. CDR3 nucleotide sequence: TGCGCCAGCAGCTTCGACAGGGGCGAAAACACCGGGGAGCTGTTTTTT. It codes for CASSFDRGENTGELFF.

This clonotype was observed many times. This chain uses TRBV7-2 with TRBJ2-7, with 11 nucleotides matching TRBD2. The CDR3 consists of 14 residues. V lost 3 bases and J lost 7; bases outside the gene matches: 5. The germline gives CDR1 SGHTA, CDR2 FQGNSA. Written as DNA, the CDR3 is TGTGCCAGCAGCTTTAGCGGGGGGGCAGGAGAGCAGTACTTC. It is translated as CASSFSGGAGEQYF.

This clonotype appeared many times. The rearrangement joins TRBV27 to TRBJ1-2; D perhaps matches TRBD1 (6 bases). CDR1 and CDR2 from the germline V gene are MNHEY and SMNVEV (reference sequence). V dropped 5 bases and J dropped 8 bases, with 21 bases sitting between them. The CDR3 is 15 amino acids. The DNA for the CDR3 is TGTGCCAGCAGTCCAGGGGAGGATACGATGGAGGGCTACACCTTC. It translates to CASSPGEDTMEGYTF.

This clonotype was found many times. The chain employs TRBV29-1 and TRBJ1-4; TRBD1 might be the D (5 bases). V gave up 5 bases and J gave up 1 base, with 11 bases separating them. The CDR3 spans 14 residues. From germline, CDR1 is SQVTM and CDR2 ANQGSEA. This CDR3 reads CSVSGLETNEKLFF. CDR3 nucleotide sequence: TGCAGCGTTTCAGGGCTTGAAACTAATGAAAAACTGTTTTTT.

The sample holds many counts of this clonotype. CDR3 sequence: CASSSTPEGEQFF. The CDR3 nucleotides are TGCGCCAGCAGCTCGACTCCCGAGGGAGAGCAGTTCTTC. This chain uses TRBV5-1 with TRBJ2-1, with D possibly matching TRBD2 (5 bases). Trimming shortened V by 3 bases and J by 10 bases, and 14 bases separated the two germline ends. Germline V gene lookup returns CDR1 SGHRS and CDR2 YFSETQ. The CDR3 is 13 residues long.

The chain employs TRBV29-1 and TRBJ2-3; tentatively, D is TRBD1 (5 bases). Trimming shortened V by 4 bases and J by 4 bases, and 15 bases separated the two germline ends. The CDR3 extends over 14 amino acids. Germline CDR1 and CDR2: SQVTM and ANQGSEA. This chain's CDR3 is CSVGQWGTADTQYF. The CDR3 bases are TGCAGCGTTGGTCAGTGGGGCACCGCAGATACGCAGTATTTT.

At least ten counts were recorded for this clonotype. The V and J genes are TRBV5-1 and TRBJ1-3; weak D call: TRBD1 (5 bases). The CDR3 length is 16 residues. CDR1 and CDR2 from the germline V gene are SGHRS and YFSETQ. V lost 2 bases, J lost 8 bases, and 20 bases lay in between. The CDR3 nucleotides read TGCGCCAGCAGCTTAGGTCAGCCACCAAGGGGAGACACCATATATTTT. This translates into CASSLGQPPRGDTIYF.

This clonotype was seen many times. The chain carries TRBV5-1 and TRBJ2-3, with 7 bases matching TRBD2. CDR3 length: 16 residues. Germline trimming cut 6 bases from V and 0 bases from J; bases unmatched to any gene: 10. The germline V gene encodes CDR1 SGHRS and CDR2 YFSETQ. In DNA, the CDR3 is TGCGCCAGCACCTCTGGCGGGGGAACTAGCACAGATACGCAGTATTTT. Its translation is CASTSGGGTSTDTQYF.

This clonotype counts as medium-sized. The chain carries TRBV29-1 and TRBJ2-7; D is perhaps TRBD1 (5 bases). Trimming shortened V by 5 bases and J by 4 bases, and 9 bases separated the two germline ends. The CDR3 is 11 residues long. Looked up from germline, CDR1 is SQVTM and CDR2 is ANQGSEA. The CDR3 DNA is TGCAGCGTTAGGGGCAATTACGAGCAGTACTTC. Translated, it gives CSVRGNYEQYF.

This clonotype was seen many times. The rearrangement joins TRBV20-1 to TRBJ2-2, with 7 bases matching TRBD2. V was clipped by 2 bases and J by 4 bases; unmatched bases: 4. The CDR3 loop spans 14 amino acids. Germline V gene sequence: CDR1 DFQATT, CDR2 SNEGSKA (reference sequence). CDR3 residues: CSARPTGGTGELFF. The CDR3 nucleotides are TGCAGTGCTAGACCCACGGGGGGCACCGGGGAGCTGTTTTTT.

This clonotype was picked up many times. J is TRBJ1-1 and V is TRBV10-3, with D uncertain. CDR1 and CDR2 from the germline V gene are ENHRY and SYGVKD. This CDR3 has 11 amino acids. V was cut by 5 bases and J by 5 bases, with 6 bases left in between. CDR3 amino acids: CAISPGTEAFF. CDR3 in DNA: TGTGCCATCAGTCCGGGGACTGAAGCTTTCTTT.

Ten or more counts support this clonotype. The J gene is TRBJ2-3, the V gene TRBV18; no clear D. Trimming shortened V by 3 bases and J by 1 base, and 5 bases separated the two germline ends. The CDR3 contains 13 residues. Germline lookup yields CDR1 KGHSH and CDR2 LQKENI. CDR3 nucleotides: TGTGCCAGCTCACCGGACGGCACAGATACGCAGTATTTT. Amino acid sequence: CASSPDGTDTQYF.

There are a few counts of this clonotype. This chain connects TRBV19 to TRBJ1-4, with TRBD1 matching 8 bases. The CDR3 extends over 15 amino acids. Germline assignment: CDR1 LNHDA and CDR2 SQIVND (reference sequence). The V and J ends lost 5 bases and 1 base, in that order; junction bases with no gene match: 3. CDR3 region: CASSPTGGTNEKLFF. For the CDR3, the DNA is TGTGCCAGTAGTCCTACAGGGGGAACTAATGAAAAACTGTTTTTT. The complete variable domain, with remaining parts taken from reference TRBV19 and TRBJ1-4, reads DGGITQSPKYLFRKEGQNVTLSCEQNLNHDAMYWYRQDPGQGLRLIYYSQIVNDFQKGDIAEGYSVSREKKESFPLTVTSAQKNPTAFYLCASSPTGGTNEKLFFGSGTQLSVL.

As to this clonotype: A junction end diverges from the germline sequence, so it may reflect a read error. The genes are TRBV7-2 and TRBJ2-1; 7 bases are shared with TRBD1. The length of the CDR3 is 15 residues. The V gene's germline CDR1 is SGHTA and CDR2 FQGNSA. CDR3: CANSTRWAGGSGQFF. As DNA, the CDR3 is TGTGCCAACAGCACCCGGTGGGCAGGGGGATCGGGGCAGTTCTTC. The whole variable domain, remainder taken from reference TRBV7-2 and TRBJ2-1, is GAGVSQSPSNKVTEKGKDVELRCDPISGHTALYWYRQSLGQGLEFLIYFQGNSAPDKSGLPSDRFSAERTGGSVSTLTIQRTQQEDSAVYLCANSTRWAGGSGQFFGPGTRLTVL.

This clonotype was detected ten times or more. Written as DNA, the CDR3 is TGCGCCAGCAGCTTGCTCTCTGGGGCCAACGTCCTGACTTTC. Translated: CASSLLSGANVLTF. The rearrangement joins TRBV5-1 to TRBJ2-6; no definite D call. The V end was cut by 1 base, the J end by 0 bases, with 2 bases between. The CDR3 runs 14 residues. CDR1 is SGHRS and CDR2 is YFSETQ in the germline V gene. Looking up the rest from reference TRBV5-1 and TRBJ2-6 gives the full variable domain: KAGVTQTPRYLIKTRGQQVTLSCSPISGHRSVSWYQQTPGQGLQFLFEYFSETQRNKGNFPGRFSGRQFSNSRSEMNVSTLELGDSALYLCASSLLSGANVLTFGAGSRLTVL.

This clonotype has ten or more counts. This chain's CDR3 is CSARRAGRARMNTEAFF. CDR3 bases: TGCAGTGCTAGACGGGCAGGGCGGGCTCGGATGAACACTGAAGCTTTCTTT. J is TRBJ1-1 and V is TRBV20-1, with D possibly matching TRBD1 (5 bases). The CDR3 loop spans 17 amino acids. Germline loops: CDR1 DFQATT, CDR2 SNEGSKA (reference sequence). Trimming removed 2 bases from V and 0 bases from J, with 19 bases in between.

The sample holds many counts of this clonotype. This chain uses TRBV4-1 with TRBJ1-1, with 8 nucleotides matching TRBD1. Looked up from germline, CDR1 is MGHRA and CDR2 is YSYEKL. The CDR3 is 15 residues long. The V segment lost 5 bases and the J segment 3 bases; nucleotides outside the gene matches: 8. CDR3: CASSMARGLDTEAFF. Written as DNA, the CDR3 is TGCGCCAGCAGCATGGCCAGGGGGCTGGACACTGAAGCTTTCTTT.

Many counts were recorded for this clonotype. V is TRBV5-1 and J is TRBJ2-5; no reliable D call. This CDR3 has 12 residues. The germline V gene encodes CDR1 SGHRS and CDR2 YFSETQ. Trimming removed 7 bases from V and 0 bases from J, with 7 bases in between. This CDR3 reads CASWEYQETQYF. Here the CDR3 DNA reads TGCGCCAGCTGGGAATACCAAGAGACCCAGTACTTC.

At least ten counts were recorded for this clonotype. The chain uses TRBV5-1 and TRBJ1-6, with 11 bases aligning to TRBD1. The CDR3 runs 16 residues. Germline V lookup: CDR1 SGHRS, CDR2 YFSETQ. V dropped 4 bases and J dropped 11; count of bases not matched to a gene: 11. The CDR3 protein is CASSPLSPGQGAPLHF. The CDR3 nucleotides read TGCGCCAGCAGCCCACTATCTCCGGGACAGGGGGCACCCCTCCACTTT.

In this sample, this clonotype turned up once. Given the absence of the conserved phenylalanine or tryptophan at the CDR3 end, a read error is likely. The chain carries TRBV12-3 or TRBV12-4 and TRBJ2-7; D is ambiguous. The CDR3 loop spans 14 amino acids. Trimming shortened V by 3 bases and J by 5 bases, and 14 bases separated the two germline ends. The CDR3 protein is CASSLGGASDEQYP. The CDR3 DNA reads as TGTGCCAGCAGTTTGGGCGGCGCGTCGGACGAGCAGTACCCC.

This clonotype was observed at least ten times. The genes are TRBV5-1 and TRBJ1-1; 7 bases fit TRBD1. The CDR3 has 12 residues. Germline-derived CDR1 and CDR2 are SGHRS and YFSETQ. The ends lost 2 bases at V and 7 bases at J; junction bases unmatched: 2. The CDR3 loop reads CASSLQGNEAFF. DNA for the CDR3: TGCGCCAGCAGCTTACAGGGGAATGAAGCTTTCTTT.